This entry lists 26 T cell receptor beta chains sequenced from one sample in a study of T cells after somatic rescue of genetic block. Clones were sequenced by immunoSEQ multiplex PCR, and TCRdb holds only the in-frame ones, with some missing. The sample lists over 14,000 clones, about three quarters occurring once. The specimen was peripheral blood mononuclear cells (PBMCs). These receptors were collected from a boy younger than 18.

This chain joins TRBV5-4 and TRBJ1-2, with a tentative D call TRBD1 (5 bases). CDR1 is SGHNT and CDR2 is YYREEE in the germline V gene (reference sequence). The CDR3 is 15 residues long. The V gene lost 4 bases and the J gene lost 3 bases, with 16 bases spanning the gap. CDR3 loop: CASSRGGREHYGYTF. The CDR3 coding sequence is TGTGCCAGCAGCCGCGGGGGGAGGGAACACTATGGCTACACCTTC.

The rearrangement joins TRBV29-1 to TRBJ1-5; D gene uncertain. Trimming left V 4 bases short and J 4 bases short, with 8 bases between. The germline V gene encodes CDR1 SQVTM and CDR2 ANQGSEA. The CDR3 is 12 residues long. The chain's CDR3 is CSVAGGNQPQHF. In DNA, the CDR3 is TGCAGCGTTGCTGGAGGGAATCAGCCCCAGCATTTT. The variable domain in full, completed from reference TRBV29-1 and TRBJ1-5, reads SAVISQKPSRDICQRGTSLTIQCQVDSQVTMMFWYRQQPGQSLTLIATANQGSEATYESGFVIDKFPISRPNLTFSTLTVSNMSPEDSSIYLCSVAGGNQPQHFGDGTRLSIL.

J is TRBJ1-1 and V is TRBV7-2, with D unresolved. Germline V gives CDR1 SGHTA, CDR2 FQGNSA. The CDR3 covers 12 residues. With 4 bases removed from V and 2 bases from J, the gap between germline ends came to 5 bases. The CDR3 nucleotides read TGTGCCAGCAGCTCCCGTAACACTGAAGCTTTCTTT. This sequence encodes CASSSRNTEAFF.

The CDR3 nucleotides read TGTGCCAGCAGTACCGGGACAAGCAAAACACCCCTCCACTTT. Residues: CASSTGTSKTPLHF. The genes are TRBV2 and TRBJ1-6; tentative D call: TRBD1 (6 bases). Trimming shortened V by 5 bases and J by 11 bases, and 16 bases separated the two germline ends. The CDR3 is made up of 14 amino acids. CDR1 and CDR2 (germline): SNHLY, FYNNEI.

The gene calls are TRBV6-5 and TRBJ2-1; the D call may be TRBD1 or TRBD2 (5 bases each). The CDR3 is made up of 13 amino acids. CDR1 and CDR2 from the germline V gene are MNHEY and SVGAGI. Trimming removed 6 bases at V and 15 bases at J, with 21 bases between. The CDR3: CASSLNRNTGTFF. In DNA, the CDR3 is TGTGCCAGCAGCTTGAATCGGAACACGGGGACGTTCTTC.

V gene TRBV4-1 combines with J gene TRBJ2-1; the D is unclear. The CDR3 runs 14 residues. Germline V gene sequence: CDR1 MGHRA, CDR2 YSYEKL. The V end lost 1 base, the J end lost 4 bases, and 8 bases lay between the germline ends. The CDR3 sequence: CASSQGLVYNEQFF. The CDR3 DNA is TGCGCCAGCAGCCAAGGGTTAGTATACAATGAGCAGTTCTTC.

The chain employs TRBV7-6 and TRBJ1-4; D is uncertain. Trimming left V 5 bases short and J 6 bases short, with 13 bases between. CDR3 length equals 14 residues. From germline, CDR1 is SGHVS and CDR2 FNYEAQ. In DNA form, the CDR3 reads TGTGCCAGCAGCCCCGGACTTACCCATGAAAAACTGTTTTTT. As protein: CASSPGLTHEKLFF. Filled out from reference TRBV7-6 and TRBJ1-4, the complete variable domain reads GAGVSQSPRYKVTKRGQDVALRCDPISGHVSLYWYRQALGQGPEFLTYFNYEAQQDKSGLPNDRFSAERPEGSISTLTIQRTEQRDSAMYRCASSPGLTHEKLFFGSGTQLSVL.

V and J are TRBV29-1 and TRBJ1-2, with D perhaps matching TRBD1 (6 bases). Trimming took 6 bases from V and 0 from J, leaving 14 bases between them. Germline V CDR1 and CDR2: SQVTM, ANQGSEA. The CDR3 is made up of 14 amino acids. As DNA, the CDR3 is TGCAGCGTGGAGAGGGGGAATACTAACTATGGCTACACCTTC. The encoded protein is CSVERGNTNYGYTF.

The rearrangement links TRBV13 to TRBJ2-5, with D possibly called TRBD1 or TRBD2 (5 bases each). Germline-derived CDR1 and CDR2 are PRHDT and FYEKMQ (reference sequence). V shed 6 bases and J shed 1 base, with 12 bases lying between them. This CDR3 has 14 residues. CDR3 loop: CASRLWGSQETQYF. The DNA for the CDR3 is TGTGCCAGCAGGCTCTGGGGGAGCCAAGAGACCCAGTACTTC.

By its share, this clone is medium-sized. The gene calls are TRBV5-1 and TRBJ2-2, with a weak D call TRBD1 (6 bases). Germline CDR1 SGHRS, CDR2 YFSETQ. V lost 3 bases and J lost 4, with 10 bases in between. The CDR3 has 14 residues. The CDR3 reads CASSWGPGTGELFF. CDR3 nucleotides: TGCGCCAGCAGCTGGGGGCCGGGCACCGGGGAGCTGTTTTTT.

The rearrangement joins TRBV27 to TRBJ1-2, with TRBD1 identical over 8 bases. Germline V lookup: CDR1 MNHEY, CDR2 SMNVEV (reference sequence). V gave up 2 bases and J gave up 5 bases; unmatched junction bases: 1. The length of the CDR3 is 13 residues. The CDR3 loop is CASSLGQGYGYTF. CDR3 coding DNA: TGTGCCAGCAGTTTAGGACAGGGTTATGGCTACACCTTC.

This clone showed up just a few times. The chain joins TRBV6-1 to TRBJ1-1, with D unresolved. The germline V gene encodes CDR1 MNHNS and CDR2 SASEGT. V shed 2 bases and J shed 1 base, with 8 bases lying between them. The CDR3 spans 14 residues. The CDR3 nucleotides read TGTGCCAGCAGTGAACTACCCGCGAACACTGAAGCTTTCTTT. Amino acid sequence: CASSELPANTEAFF.

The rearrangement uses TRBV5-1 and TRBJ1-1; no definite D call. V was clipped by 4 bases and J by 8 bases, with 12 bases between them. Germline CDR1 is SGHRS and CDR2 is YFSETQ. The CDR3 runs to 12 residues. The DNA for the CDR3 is TGCGCCAGCAGCGCGGATCTTACCGAAGCTTTCTTT. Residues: CASSADLTEAFF.

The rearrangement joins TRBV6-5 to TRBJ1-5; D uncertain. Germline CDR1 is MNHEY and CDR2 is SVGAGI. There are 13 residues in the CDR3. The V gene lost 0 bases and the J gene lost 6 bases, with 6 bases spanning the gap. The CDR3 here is CASSYSRGQPQHF. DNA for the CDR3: TGTGCCAGCAGTTACTCACGGGGTCAGCCCCAGCATTTT.

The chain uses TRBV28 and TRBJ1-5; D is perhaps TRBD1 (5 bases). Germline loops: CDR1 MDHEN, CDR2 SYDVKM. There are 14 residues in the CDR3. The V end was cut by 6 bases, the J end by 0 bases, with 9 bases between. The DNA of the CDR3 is TGTGCCAGCAGGACAGAGTATAGCAATCAGCCCCAGCATTTT. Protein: CASRTEYSNQPQHF.

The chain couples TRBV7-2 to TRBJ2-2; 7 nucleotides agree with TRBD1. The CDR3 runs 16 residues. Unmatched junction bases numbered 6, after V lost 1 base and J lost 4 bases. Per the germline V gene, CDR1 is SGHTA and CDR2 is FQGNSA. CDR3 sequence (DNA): TGTGCCAGCAGCTTAGGCCAGACAGGGCTCACCGGGGAGCTGTTTTTT. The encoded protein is CASSLGQTGLTGELFF.

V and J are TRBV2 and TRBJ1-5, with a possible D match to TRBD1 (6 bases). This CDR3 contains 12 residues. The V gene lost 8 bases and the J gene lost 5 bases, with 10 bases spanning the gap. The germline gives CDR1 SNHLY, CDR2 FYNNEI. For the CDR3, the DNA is TGTGCCAGCTCCCAGGGGTATCAGCCCCAGCATTTT. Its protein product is CASSQGYQPQHF.

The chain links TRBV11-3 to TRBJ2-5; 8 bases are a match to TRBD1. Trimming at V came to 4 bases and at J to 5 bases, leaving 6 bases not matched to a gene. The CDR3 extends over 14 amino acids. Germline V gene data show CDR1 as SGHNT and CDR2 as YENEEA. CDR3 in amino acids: CASSSWTGKETQYF. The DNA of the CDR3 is TGTGCCAGCAGCTCATGGACAGGGAAGGAGACCCAGTACTTC.

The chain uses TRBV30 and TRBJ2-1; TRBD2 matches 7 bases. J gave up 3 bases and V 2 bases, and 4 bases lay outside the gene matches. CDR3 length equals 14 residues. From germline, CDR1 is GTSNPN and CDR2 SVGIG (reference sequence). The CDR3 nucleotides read TGTGCCTGGAGTCGTGGGGGGGGCTACAATGAGCAGTTCTTC. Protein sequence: CAWSRGGGYNEQFF.

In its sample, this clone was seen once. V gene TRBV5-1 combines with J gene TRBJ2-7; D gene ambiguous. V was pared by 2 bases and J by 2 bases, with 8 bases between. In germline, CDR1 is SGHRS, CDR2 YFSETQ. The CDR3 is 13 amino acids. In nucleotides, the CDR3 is TGCGCCAGCAGCTTCCAGGCCCCCTACGAGCAGTACTTC. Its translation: CASSFQAPYEQYF. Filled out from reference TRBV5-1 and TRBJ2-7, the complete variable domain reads KAGVTQTPRYLIKTRGQQVTLSCSPISGHRSVSWYQQTPGQGLQFLFEYFSETQRNKGNFPGRFSGRQFSNSRSEMNVSTLELGDSALYLCASSFQAPYEQYFGPGTRLTVT.

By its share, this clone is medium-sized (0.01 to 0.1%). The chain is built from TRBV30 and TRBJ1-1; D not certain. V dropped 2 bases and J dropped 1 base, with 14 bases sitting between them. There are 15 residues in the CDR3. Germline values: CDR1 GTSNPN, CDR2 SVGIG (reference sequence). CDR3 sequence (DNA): TGTGCCTGGAGTATTAGAGGGTTAAGGAACACTGAAGCTTTCTTT. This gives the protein CAWSIRGLRNTEAFF. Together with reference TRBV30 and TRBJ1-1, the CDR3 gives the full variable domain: SQTIHQWPATLVQPVGSPLSLECTVEGTSNPNLYWYRQAAGRGLQLLFYSVGIGQISSEVPQNLSASRPQDRQFILSSKKLLLSDSGFYLCAWSIRGLRNTEAFFGQGTRLTVV.

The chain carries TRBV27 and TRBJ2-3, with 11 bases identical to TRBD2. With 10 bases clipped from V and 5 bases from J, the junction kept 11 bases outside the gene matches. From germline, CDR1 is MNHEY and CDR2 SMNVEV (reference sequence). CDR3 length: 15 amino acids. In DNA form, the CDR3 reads TGTGCCACCTACTTAGCGGGAGGGCCAGTAGATACGCAGTATTTT. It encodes CATYLAGGPVDTQYF.

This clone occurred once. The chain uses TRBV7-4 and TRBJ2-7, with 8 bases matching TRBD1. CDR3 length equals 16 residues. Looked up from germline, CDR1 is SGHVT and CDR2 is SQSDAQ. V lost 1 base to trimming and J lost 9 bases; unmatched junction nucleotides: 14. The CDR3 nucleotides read TGTGCCAGCAGCTTAGGGTCTAGACAGGGGAAACAAGGGCAGTACTTC. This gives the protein CASSLGSRQGKQGQYF.

DNA for the CDR3: TGTGCCAGCTCACCAGGGGCCACAGATACGCAGTATTTT. Translation gives CASSPGATDTQYF. This chain links TRBV18 with TRBJ2-3; tentative D call: TRBD1 (5 bases). V lost 2 bases to trimming and J lost 2 bases, with 5 bases between them. Germline V gene lookup returns CDR1 KGHSH and CDR2 LQKENI. This CDR3 comprises 13 residues. The full variable domain, completed using reference TRBV18 and TRBJ2-3, is NAGVMQNPRHLVRRRGQEARLRCSPMKGHSHVYWYRQLPEEGLKFMVYLQKENIIDESGMPKERFSAEFPKEGPSILRIQQVVRGDSAAYFCASSPGATDTQYFGPGTRLTVL.

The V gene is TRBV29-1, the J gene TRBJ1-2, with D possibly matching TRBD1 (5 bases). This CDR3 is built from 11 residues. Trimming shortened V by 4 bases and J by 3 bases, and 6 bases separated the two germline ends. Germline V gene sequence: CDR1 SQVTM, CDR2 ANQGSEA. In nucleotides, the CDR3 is TGCAGCGTTGGGGGCGACTATGGCTACACCTTC. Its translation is CSVGGDYGYTF.

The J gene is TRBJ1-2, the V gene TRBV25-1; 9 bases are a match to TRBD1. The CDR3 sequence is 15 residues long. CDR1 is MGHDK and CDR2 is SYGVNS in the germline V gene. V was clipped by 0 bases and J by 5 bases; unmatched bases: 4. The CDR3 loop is CASSEYRDREYGYTF. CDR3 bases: TGTGCCAGCAGTGAATACCGGGACAGGGAATATGGCTACACCTTC.